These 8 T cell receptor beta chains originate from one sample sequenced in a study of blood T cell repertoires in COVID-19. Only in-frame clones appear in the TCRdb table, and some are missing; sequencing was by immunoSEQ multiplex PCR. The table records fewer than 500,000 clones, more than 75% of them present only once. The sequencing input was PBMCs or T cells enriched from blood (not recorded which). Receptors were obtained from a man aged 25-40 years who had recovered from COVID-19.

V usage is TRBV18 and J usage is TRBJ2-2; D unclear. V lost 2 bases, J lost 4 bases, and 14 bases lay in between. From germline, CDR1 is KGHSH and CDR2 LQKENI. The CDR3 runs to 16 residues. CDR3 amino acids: CASSPRNREFTGELFF. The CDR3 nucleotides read TGTGCCAGCTCACCAAGGAACAGAGAGTTCACCGGGGAGCTGTTTTTT.

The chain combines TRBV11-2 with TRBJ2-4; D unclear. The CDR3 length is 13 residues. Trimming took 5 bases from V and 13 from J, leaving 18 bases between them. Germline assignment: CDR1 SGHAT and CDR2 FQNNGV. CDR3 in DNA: TGTGCCAGCAGCCTCGACCCCCCTCTAGGCCAGTACTTC. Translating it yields CASSLDPPLGQYF. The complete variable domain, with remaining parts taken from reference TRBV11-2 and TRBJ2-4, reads EAGVAQSPRYKIIEKRQSVAFWCNPISGHATLYWYQQILGQGPKLLIQFQNNGVVDDSQLPKDRFSAERLKGVDSTLKIQPAKLEDSAVYLCASSLDPPLGQYFGAGTRLSVL.

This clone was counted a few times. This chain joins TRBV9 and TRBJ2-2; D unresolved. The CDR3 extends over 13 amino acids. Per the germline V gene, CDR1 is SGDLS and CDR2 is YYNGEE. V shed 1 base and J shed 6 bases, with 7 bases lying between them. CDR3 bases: TGTGCCAGCAGCGTAAATCTCCCCGGGGAGCTGTTTTTT. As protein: CASSVNLPGELFF.

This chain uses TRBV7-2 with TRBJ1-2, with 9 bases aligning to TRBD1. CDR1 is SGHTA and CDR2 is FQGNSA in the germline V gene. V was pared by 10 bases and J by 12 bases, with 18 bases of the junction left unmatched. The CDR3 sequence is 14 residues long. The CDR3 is CAIIDGDRVFFHTF. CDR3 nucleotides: TGTGCCATAATAGACGGGGACAGGGTATTTTTCCACACCTTC.

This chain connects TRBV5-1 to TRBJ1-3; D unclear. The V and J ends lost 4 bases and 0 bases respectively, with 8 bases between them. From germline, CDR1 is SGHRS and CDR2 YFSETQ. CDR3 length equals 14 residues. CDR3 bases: TGCGCCAGCAGCGGTGGGAGCTCTGGAAACACCATATATTTT. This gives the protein CASSGGSSGNTIYF.

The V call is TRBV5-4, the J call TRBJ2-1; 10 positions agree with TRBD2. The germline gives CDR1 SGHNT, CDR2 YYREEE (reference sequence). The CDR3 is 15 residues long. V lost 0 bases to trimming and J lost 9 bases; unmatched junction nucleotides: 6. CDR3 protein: CASSLVSGGPVEQFF. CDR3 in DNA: TGTGCCAGCAGCTTGGTTAGCGGGGGGCCTGTTGAGCAGTTCTTC.

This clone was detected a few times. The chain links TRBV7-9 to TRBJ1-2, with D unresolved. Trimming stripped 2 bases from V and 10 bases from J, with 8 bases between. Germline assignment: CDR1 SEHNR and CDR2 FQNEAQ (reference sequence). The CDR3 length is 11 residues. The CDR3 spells CASSLQEIYTF. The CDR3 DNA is TGTGCCAGCAGCTTACAGGAAATCTACACCTTC.

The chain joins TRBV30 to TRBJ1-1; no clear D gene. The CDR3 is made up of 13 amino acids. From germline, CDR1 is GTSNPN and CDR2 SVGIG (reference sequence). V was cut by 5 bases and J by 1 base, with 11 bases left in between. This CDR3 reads CAWQLGWNTEAFF. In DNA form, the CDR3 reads TGTGCCTGGCAGCTCGGGTGGAACACTGAAGCTTTCTTT.